This entry is about one TCR beta chain. The entry originates in a study of blood T cell repertoires in COVID-19. At the level of the study: From the United States, Italy and Spain came samples of acute and convalescent COVID-19. T cells, B-cell-depleted T cells, or PBMCs provided the cDNA or gDNA that served as material.

Original data processing: The assay estimated nucleated cells by amplifying reference gene primers. Generated by immunoSEQ multiplex PCR, the TCRdb table keeps only in-frame clones and is missing some. D and trimming come from the DNA, and the V and J calls and clone size come from that table. Among some 130,000 clones, approximately 80% were seen once, and the ten largest hold roughly 1.8%. CDR1 and CDR2 (germline): SGHTA, FQGNSA. CDR3 length: 17 residues. Trimming cost V 5 bases and J 2 bases; bases outside gene matches: 10. The TCR was taken from a man aged 65-85 years with acute or convalescent COVID-19. The rearrangement joins TRBV7-2 to TRBJ1-2, with 11 bases matching TRBD1. Sequenced sample: peripheral blood. Here the CDR3 DNA reads TGTGCCAGCAGCCTTGTTGGGGGGACAGGGGGAAACTATGGCTACACCTTC. It yields the protein CASSLVGGTGGNYGYTF.